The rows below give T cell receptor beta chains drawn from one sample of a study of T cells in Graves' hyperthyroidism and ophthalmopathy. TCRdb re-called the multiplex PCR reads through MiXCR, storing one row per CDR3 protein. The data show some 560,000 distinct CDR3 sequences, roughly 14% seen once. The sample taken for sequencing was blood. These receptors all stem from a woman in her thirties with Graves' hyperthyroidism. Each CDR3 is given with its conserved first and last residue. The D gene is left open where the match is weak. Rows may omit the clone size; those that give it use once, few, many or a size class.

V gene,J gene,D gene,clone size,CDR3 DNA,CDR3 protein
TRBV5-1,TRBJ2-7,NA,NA,TGCGCCAGCAGCTTGGTAGGGGCCCCACAAGGTCCCGAGCAGTACTTC,CASSLVGAPQGPEQYF
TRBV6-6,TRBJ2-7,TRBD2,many,TGTGCCAGCAGTTACTTACGACTAGCGGGAGATACCTACGAGCAGTACTTC,CASSYLRLAGDTYEQYF
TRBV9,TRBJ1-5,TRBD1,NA,TGTGCCAGCAGCGTAGGGCCAGGGGGAAATCAGCCCCAGCATTTT,CASSVGPGGNQPQHF
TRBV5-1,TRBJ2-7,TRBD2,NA,TGCGCCAGCAGCTTGGGGACTAGCGGGACCGAGCAGTACTTC,CASSLGTSGTEQYF
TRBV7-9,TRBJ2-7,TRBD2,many,TGTGCCAGCAGCTCCCGGACTAGCGGGATATTCTACGAGCAGTACTTC,CASSSRTSGIFYEQYF
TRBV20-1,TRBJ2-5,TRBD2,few,TGCAGTGCTACCGGGACTACAGTTTGGACCCAGTACTTC,CSATGTTVWTQYF
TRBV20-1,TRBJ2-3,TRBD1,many,TGCAGTGCTAGAGTCCGGGACAGGGGACCAGATACGCAGTATTTT,CSARVRDRGPDTQYF
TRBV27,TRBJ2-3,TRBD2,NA,TGTGCCAGCAGTCACCTACTAGCGGGAGGCACAGATACGCAGTATTTT,CASSHLLAGGTDTQYF
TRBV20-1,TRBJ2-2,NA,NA,TGCAGTGCGCGGGACGCCACCGGGGAGCTGTTTTTT,CSARDATGELFF
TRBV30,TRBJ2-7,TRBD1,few,TGTGCCTGGGGTGTATTTCGTTTCGGGACAGTGAACTCCTACGAGCAGTACTTC,CAWGVFRFGTVNSYEQYF
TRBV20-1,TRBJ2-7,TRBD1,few,TGCAGTGCGAACCCCCCGGACAGGGGTGTCGAGCAGTACTTC,CSANPPDRGVEQYF
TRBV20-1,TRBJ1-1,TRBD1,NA,TGCAGTGCAAAACCGGGACAGGCCCGGAACACTGAAGCTTTCTTT,CSAKPGQARNTEAFF
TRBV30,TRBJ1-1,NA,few,TGTGCCTGGAGATATGGATCTAGGACTGAAGCTTTCTTT,CAWRYGSRTEAFF
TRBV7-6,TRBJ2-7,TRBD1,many,TGTGCCAGCAGCCCCAGGGGCGGGACAGGGGGATCCGAGCAGTACTTC,CASSPRGGTGGSEQYF
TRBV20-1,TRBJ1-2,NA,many,TGCAGTGCTAGAGGAGGGGGGGCCTTTGGCTATGGCTACACCTTC,CSARGGGAFGYGYTF
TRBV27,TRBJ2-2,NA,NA,TGTGCCAGCAAGGTGGGGGCTAGCGAGGCCGGGGAGCTGTTTTTT,CASKVGASEAGELFF
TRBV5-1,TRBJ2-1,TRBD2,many,TGCGCCAGCAGATGGACTAGCGGGAGGACGAGCTCCTACAATGAGCAGTTCTTC,CASRWTSGRTSSYNEQFF
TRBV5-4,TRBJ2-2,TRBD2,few,TGTGCCAGCACCCAGGGGGCTAGCGGGAGTAAGAGCACCGGGGAGCTGTTTTTT,CASTQGASGSKSTGELFF
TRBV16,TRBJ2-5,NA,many,TGTGCCAGCAGCCAAGACGATACAGGGTTGGAGACCCAGTACTTC,CASSQDDTGLETQYF
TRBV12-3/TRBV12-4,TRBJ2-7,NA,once,TGTGCCAGCAGCCAAACCGTGAGGAGCCATGTGTACGAGCAGTACTTC,CASSQTVRSHVYEQYF
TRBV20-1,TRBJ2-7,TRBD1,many,TGCAGTGCTAGGGGTGACAGGGAATACGAGCAGTACTTC,CSARGDREYEQYF
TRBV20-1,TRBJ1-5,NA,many,TGCAGTGCTGACGGGGACGGTCAGCCCCAGCATTTT,CSADGDGQPQHF
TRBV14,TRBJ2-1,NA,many,TGTGCCAGCAGCACGCAATGGAGCTCCTACAATGAGCAGTTCTTC,CASSTQWSSYNEQFF
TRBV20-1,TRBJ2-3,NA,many,TGCAGTGCTAGAATCCCGGGAGAAGATACGCAGTATTTT,CSARIPGEDTQYF
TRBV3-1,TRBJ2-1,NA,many,TGTGCCAGCACCCTAGGGGGGGCTAACAATGAGCAGTTCTTC,CASTLGGANNEQFF
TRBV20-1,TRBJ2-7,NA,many,TGCAGTGCTAGGCCCCGGGACTTCCGATACGAGCAGTACTTC,CSARPRDFRYEQYF
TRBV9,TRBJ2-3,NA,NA,TGTGCCAGCAGCCACCGGACTATCACAGATACGCAGTATTTT,CASSHRTITDTQYF
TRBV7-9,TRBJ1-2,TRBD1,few,TGTGCCAGCAGCCCACAGGGGGCAGGCTACACCTTC,CASSPQGAGYTF
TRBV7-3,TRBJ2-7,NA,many,TGTGCCAGCAGCTTAACTGGGCGACAGGAGGCCTACGAGCAGTACTTC,CASSLTGRQEAYEQYF
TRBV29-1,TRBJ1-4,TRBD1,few,TGCAGCGTTGCCTATGACAGGGTAAATGAAAAACTGTTTTTT,CSVAYDRVNEKLFF
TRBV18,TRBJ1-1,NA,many,TGTGCCAGCTCACCAGTGGAGAACACTGAAGCTTTCTTT,CASSPVENTEAFF